One sample yielded the 26 T cell receptor beta chains listed below, sequenced in a study of PD-L1 blockade in urothelial cancer. Time point given: pretreatment peripheral blood. Here immunoSEQ multiplex PCR was the method, and the copy in TCRdb shows in-frame clones only, minus some. The sample consists of around 130,000 clones, roughly 84% of them appearing once. The sample consisted of PBMCs, taken around atezolizumab (anti-PD-L1) treatment. The origin of the receptors is a man in his forties or fifties with urothelial cancer.

The chain is built from TRBV18 and TRBJ2-3; 15 bases match TRBD2. The V gene end was trimmed by 2 bases and the J gene end by 6 bases; junction bases not matched to a gene: 6. The CDR3 runs 17 residues. The germline gives CDR1 KGHSH, CDR2 LQKENI. The CDR3 DNA reads as TGTGCCAGCTCACCATCGGGACTAGCGGGAGGATTTGATACGCAGTATTTT. Translation: CASSPSGLAGGFDTQYF.

This chain joins TRBV19 and TRBJ1-3, with 11 bases fitting TRBD1. The CDR3 runs to 15 residues. Germline V gene lookup returns CDR1 LNHDA and CDR2 SQIVND (reference sequence). V shed 7 bases and J 4 bases; nucleotides not matched to a gene: 6. CDR3 nucleotide sequence: TGTGCCAGTATGAGGACAGGGGGCTTCGGAAACACCATATATTTT. Translated, it gives CASMRTGGFGNTIYF.

The chain has TRBV28 and TRBJ1-2; D gene unclear. This CDR3 contains 13 residues. The germline V gene has CDR1 MDHEN and CDR2 SYDVKM. The ends were cut back, 1 base at V and 4 bases at J, with 7 bases in the middle. The CDR3 DNA sequence: TGTGCCAGCAGTTTATTCCGGGGCTATGGCTACACCTTC. Translation gives CASSLFRGYGYTF.

The chain employs TRBV7-2 and TRBJ2-2; D is perhaps TRBD2 (6 bases). Deletions cut 1 base from V and 5 bases from J, with 11 bases between. CDR1 is SGHTA, CDR2 FQGNSA, per germline. This CDR3 contains 15 residues. CDR3 nucleotide sequence: TGTGCCAGCAGCTTAGTAGTAGCGGTAACCGGGGAGCTGTTTTTT. It encodes CASSLVVAVTGELFF.

This clone was recorded only once. The V call is TRBV9, the J call TRBJ2-1, with D possibly TRBD2 on 6 matching bases. The CDR3 length is 16 residues. Trimming took 3 bases from V and 6 from J, leaving 19 bases between them. Germline CDR1 reads SGDLS; CDR2 reads YYNGEE. The CDR3 here is CASSGPVGGGGNEQFF. The CDR3 nucleotides are TGTGCCAGCAGCGGGCCGGTGGGGGGAGGAGGCAATGAGCAGTTCTTC. The full variable domain, with the rest looked up from reference TRBV9 and TRBJ2-1, is DSGVTQTPKHLITATGQRVTLRCSPRSGDLSVYWYQQSLDQGLQFLIQYYNGEERAKGNILERFSAQQFPDLHSELNLSSLELGDSALYFCASSGPVGGGGNEQFFGPGTRLTVL.

The genes are TRBV2 and TRBJ1-2, with TRBD1 matching over 7 bases. V shed 0 bases, J shed 5 bases, and the junction held 6 bases outside the gene matches. The CDR3 is made up of 15 amino acids. Germline CDR1 SNHLY, CDR2 FYNNEI. DNA for the CDR3: TGTGCCAGCAGTGAAGCCCGACAGGGCCGATATGGCTACACCTTC. Amino acids: CASSEARQGRYGYTF. The variable domain in full, completed from reference TRBV2 and TRBJ1-2, reads EPEVTQTPSHQVTQMGQEVILRCVPISNHLYFYWYRQILGQKVEFLVSFYNNEISEKSEIFDDQFSVERPDGSNFTLKIRSTKLEDSAMYFCASSEARQGRYGYTFGSGTRLTVV.

The gene calls are TRBV7-2 and TRBJ2-1; weak D call: TRBD2 (7 bases). Trimming took 5 bases from V and 5 from J, leaving 22 bases between them. Germline V gene sequence: CDR1 SGHTA, CDR2 FQGNSA. The CDR3 runs to 17 residues. The CDR3 region is CASSIGGGQMQHNEQFF. DNA for the CDR3: TGTGCCAGCAGCATAGGGGGGGGGCAGATGCAACACAATGAGCAGTTCTTC.

This clone was found a few times. This rearrangement joins TRBV19 to TRBJ1-5, with 9 bases lining up with TRBD1. V shed 7 bases and J 7 bases; nucleotides not matched to a gene: 8. CDR3 length equals 14 residues. CDR1 and CDR2 (germline): LNHDA, SQIVND (reference sequence). Here the CDR3 reads CASNLDRGRQPQHF. As DNA, the CDR3 is TGTGCCAGTAACTTGGACAGGGGAAGGCAGCCCCAGCATTTT. Full variable domain (rest looked up from reference TRBV19 and TRBJ1-5): DGGITQSPKYLFRKEGQNVTLSCEQNLNHDAMYWYRQDPGQGLRLIYYSQIVNDFQKGDIAEGYSVSREKKESFPLTVTSAQKNPTAFYLCASNLDRGRQPQHFGDGTRLSIL.

This clone was seen just once. The chain combines TRBV7-6 with TRBJ2-5; tentatively, D is TRBD2 (5 bases). CDR1 and CDR2 from the germline V gene are SGHVS and FNYEAQ. The CDR3 has 14 amino acids. V was trimmed by 5 bases and J by 5 bases, leaving 15 bases between them. CDR3 sequence: CASSAVGAWETQYF. CDR3 in DNA: TGTGCCAGCAGCGCCGTGGGAGCCTGGGAGACCCAGTACTTC.

The genes are TRBV19 and TRBJ2-3; no definite D call. The length of the CDR3 is 15 residues. V lost 7 bases to trimming and J lost 0 bases, with 14 bases between them. Looked up from germline, CDR1 is LNHDA and CDR2 is SQIVND (reference sequence). The CDR3 loop reads CASIPPAGSTDTQYF. The CDR3 DNA reads TGTGCCAGTATCCCACCTGCAGGAAGCACAGATACGCAGTATTTT.

V and J are TRBV18 and TRBJ1-2; D not certain. CDR3 length: 15 residues. The germline V and J ends were trimmed by 3 bases and 0 bases, with 11 bases remaining between them. Germline loops: CDR1 KGHSH, CDR2 LQKENI. The CDR3 coding sequence is TGTGCCAGCTCACCGCGCAGGTCAACTAACTATGGCTACACCTTC. Amino acid sequence: CASSPRRSTNYGYTF.

This chain joins TRBV11-2 and TRBJ2-5; 9 nucleotides line up with TRBD2. CDR1 SGHAT and CDR2 FQNNGV come from the germline V gene. CDR3 length: 14 residues. Trimming took 1 base from V and 5 from J; bases not matched to a gene: 2. CDR3 sequence: CASSLGLADETQYF. For the CDR3, the DNA is TGTGCCAGCAGCTTAGGACTAGCGGACGAGACCCAGTACTTC.

Details on this clone: An end of the junction does not agree with germline; a read error may underlie this. The chain links TRBV7-7 to TRBJ2-3, with TRBD2 matching 10 bases. CDR1 is SSHAT and CDR2 is FNYEAQ in the germline V gene (reference sequence). This CDR3 has 15 amino acids. This CDR3 reads CASSPGTSERDTQYF. In nucleotides, the CDR3 is TGTGCTAGCAGCCCGGGGACTAGCGAAAGAGATACGCAGTATTTT.

This rearrangement joins TRBV7-3 to TRBJ2-7, with a weak D call TRBD1 (6 bases). Germline V gene lookup returns CDR1 SGHTA and CDR2 FQGTGA. The CDR3 consists of 13 residues. Trimming stripped 2 bases from V and 3 bases from J, with 8 bases between. The CDR3 protein is CASSLDRYYEQYF. The CDR3 coding sequence is TGTGCCAGCAGCTTAGACAGGTACTACGAGCAGTACTTC.

This clone was counted between two and nine times. V gene TRBV21-1 combines with J gene TRBJ2-7; TRBD2 was called by the table and not checked on the DNA. TRBV21-1 is a documented pseudogene. The CDR3 loop spans 16 amino acids. In DNA form, the CDR3 reads TGTGCCAGCAGCAAAGCCCCCGGACTAGAATGCTACGAGCAGTACTTC. The encoded protein is CASSKAPGLECYEQYF.

The V and J genes are TRBV7-3 and TRBJ2-3; no clear D. Germline CDR1 SGHTA, CDR2 FQGTGA. With 6 bases removed from V and 1 base from J, the gap between germline ends came to 17 bases. The CDR3 is made up of 16 amino acids. The CDR3 protein is CASSLLYAVRTDTQYF. The CDR3 DNA reads as TGTGCCAGCAGTTTACTCTACGCTGTCCGCACAGATACGCAGTATTTT.

This sequence joins TRBV7-8 and TRBJ2-1; TRBD2 aligns across 7 bases. The CDR3 is made up of 13 amino acids. V gave up 3 bases and J gave up 5 bases; unmatched junction bases: 1. Germline loops: CDR1 SGHVS, CDR2 FQNEAQ. Here the CDR3 DNA reads TGTGCCAGCAGCTTTGGGACTAACAATGAGCAGTTCTTC. Protein: CASSFGTNNEQFF.

The J gene is TRBJ2-3, the V gene TRBV6-6; 10 positions match TRBD2. V trimming: 4 bases; J trimming: 2 bases; junction bases outside the gene matches: 6. The CDR3 totals 16 residues. In germline, CDR1 is MNHNY, CDR2 SVGAGI (reference sequence). Written as DNA, the CDR3 is TGTGCCAGCAGTTTAGGGACTAGCGAGTACACAGATACGCAGTATTTT. Amino acids: CASSLGTSEYTDTQYF.

CDR3 amino acids: CASRGQGEKLFF. The CDR3 nucleotides read TGTGCCTCCAGGGGGCAGGGTGAAAAACTGTTTTTT. The rearrangement uses TRBV2 and TRBJ1-4; 8 positions match TRBD1. The germline gives CDR1 SNHLY, CDR2 FYNNEI. CDR3 length equals 12 residues. V trimming: 11 bases; J trimming: 7 bases; junction bases outside the gene matches: 6.

This clone was recorded only once. One end of the junction fails to match germline, which may point to a read error. V and J are TRBV29-1 and TRBJ1-1; D is possibly TRBD1 (5 bases). The CDR3 is 11 residues long. Germline V gene sequence: CDR1 SQVTM, CDR2 ANQGSEA. The CDR3 sequence is CSAEGATEAFF. The DNA of the CDR3 is TGCAGCGCTGAAGGGGCCACTGAAGCTTTCTTT. Supplemented by reference TRBV29-1 and TRBJ1-1, the full variable domain reads SAVISQKPSRDICQRGTSLTIQCQVDSQVTMMFWYRQQPGQSLTLIATANQGSEATYESGFVIDKFPISRPNLTFSTLTVSNMSPEDSSIYLCSAEGATEAFFGQGTRLTVV.

V gene TRBV6-1 combines with J gene TRBJ2-1; possibly TRBD2 for D (6 bases). The CDR3 runs to 16 residues. Per germline, CDR1 MNHNS and CDR2 SASEGT. Trimming removed 3 bases at V and 7 bases at J, with 19 bases between. In DNA, the CDR3 is TGTGCCAGCAGTGAGGGTTGGGCGGGGCCGGGGAATGAGCAGTTCTTC. Translating it yields CASSEGWAGPGNEQFF.

The table lists this clone with a count of one. The CDR3 here is CASSLASLVGDYTDTQYF. DNA of the CDR3: TGCGCCAGCAGCTTGGCCAGTTTAGTGGGAGATTATACAGATACGCAGTATTTT. The chain uses TRBV5-1 and TRBJ2-3; tentatively, D is TRBD2 (5 bases). Trimming removed 0 bases at V and 3 bases at J, with 20 bases between. The CDR3 runs to 18 residues. The germline gives CDR1 SGHRS, CDR2 YFSETQ.

The rearrangement uses TRBV5-8 and TRBJ1-1, with TRBD1 as a possible D gene (5 bases). The CDR3 extends over 12 amino acids. Trimming took 2 bases from V and 10 from J, leaving 12 bases between them. CDR1 and CDR2 from the germline V gene are SGHTS and YDEGEE. CDR3 DNA: TGTGCCAGCAGCTTATTAGGAGGGGTAGCTTTCTTT. The encoded protein is CASSLLGGVAFF.

The chain combines TRBV28 with TRBJ1-6, with 10 bases identical to TRBD1. This CDR3 is 16 amino acids long. Germline loops: CDR1 MDHEN, CDR2 SYDVKM. V lost 5 bases to trimming and J lost 10 bases; unmatched junction nucleotides: 11. CDR3 loop: CASSLFGTGDRSPLHF. For the CDR3, the DNA is TGTGCCAGCAGTCTTTTTGGGACAGGGGACCGCTCACCCCTCCACTTT.

The CDR3 DNA follows: TGTGCCACCGGGACTCCGAACACCGGGGAGCTGTTTTTT. Translating gives CATGTPNTGELFF. The chain links TRBV10-3 to TRBJ2-2; weak D call: TRBD2 (6 bases). Germline CDR1 is ENHRY and CDR2 is SYGVKD. The CDR3 extends over 13 amino acids. Trimming pared 10 bases from V and 0 bases from J, leaving 9 bases between.

The chain uses TRBV2 and TRBJ2-7; 8 positions agree with TRBD1. The CDR3 has 13 residues. V was pared by 7 bases and J by 5 bases, with 7 bases of the junction left unmatched. Germline CDR1 and CDR2: SNHLY and FYNNEI. The CDR3 here is CASTRDRNDEQYF. CDR3 sequence (DNA): TGTGCCAGCACTAGGGACAGGAACGACGAGCAGTACTTC.